These T cell receptor beta chains were read from a single sample in a study of blood T cell repertoires in COVID-19. TCRdb's table, derived via immunoSEQ multiplex PCR, lists solely in-frame clones and lacks some. The top ten clones hold less than 8.5% of a sample with about 24,000 clones, about 70% of them seen once. Sequences were obtained from peripheral blood. The receptors were gathered from a man over 45 with COVID-19, enrolled during active disease. CDR3s include the opening cysteine and the closing phenylalanine or tryptophan. The D gene is left open where the match is weak. Expanded clones are given a class, and other clones once, few, many or no size at all.

J gene	V gene	D gene	clone size	CDR3 DNA	CDR3 protein
TRBJ1-4	TRBV5-1	TRBD1	.	TGCGCCAGCAGCTCCAACTACAGGGGGGCTAATGAAAAACTGTTTTTT	CASSSNYRGANEKLFF
TRBJ2-3	TRBV5-4	.	once	TGTGCCAGCAGCCTGGACGGAGGGTTCACAGATACGCAGTATTTT	CASSLDGGFTDTQYF
TRBJ2-1	TRBV7-2	.	.	TGTGCCAGCAGCCGCGCCTACCTAGCCAGGAATGAGCAGTTCTTC	CASSRAYLARNEQFF
TRBJ1-5	TRBV19	.	.	TGTGCCAGTACCGCCCCCGGGGGCAATCAGCCCCAGCATTTT	CASTAPGGNQPQHF
TRBJ1-2	TRBV19	.	.	TGTGCCAGTAGTAGGCAGGGTATGAACTATGGCTACACCTTC	CASSRQGMNYGYTF
TRBJ1-2	TRBV20-1	.	.	TGCAGTGCTACAGTGTTCTGGGGCTACACCTTC	CSATVFWGYTF
TRBJ2-3	TRBV5-6	TRBD2	.	TGTGCCAGCAGCTTCCGACTAGCGGATTACACAGATACGCAGTATTTT	CASSFRLADYTDTQYF
TRBJ2-7	TRBV6-5	TRBD2	.	TGTGCCAGCAGTTACTCAGTAGCGGGAGGAGGTAACGAGCAGTACTTC	CASSYSVAGGGNEQYF
TRBJ2-1	TRBV3-1/TRBV3-2	.	.	TGTGCCAGCAGCCAAGGTCGGCGGGAGCAGTTCTTC	CASSQGRREQFF
TRBJ1-3	TRBV4-1	.	.	TGCGCCAGCAGCCAGGAGACAGGCTCTGGAAACACCATATATTTT	CASSQETGSGNTIYF
TRBJ1-3	TRBV5-5	TRBD1	.	TGTGCCAGCAGACCTGCGGGACAGAGAGGAAACACCATATATTTT	CASRPAGQRGNTIYF
TRBJ2-5	TRBV5-8	TRBD2	.	TGTGCCAGCAGGCGGAGCGGGAGAGGTGGTGAGACCCAGTACTTC	CASRRSGRGGETQYF
TRBJ2-7	TRBV7-2	TRBD2	.	TGTGCCAGCAGATCGAGACTAGCGGGGGCCTACGAGCAGTACTTC	CASRSRLAGAYEQYF
TRBJ2-3	TRBV5-1	TRBD2	.	TGCGCCAGCAGCTCAGGAAACACCGGGAGGACAGATACGCAGTATTTT	CASSSGNTGRTDTQYF
TRBJ1-6	TRBV5-1	.	.	TGCGCCAGCAGCTTTTTTAGGGGCCCTTATTATAATTCACCCCTCCACTTT	CASSFFRGPYYNSPLHF
TRBJ1-1	TRBV19	.	few	TGTGCCAGTAACCAGAGGATGAACACTGAAGCTTTCTTT	CASNQRMNTEAFF
TRBJ2-1	TRBV15	TRBD2	.	TGTGCCACCAGCAGAGAGGCTAGCGGGAGGGCCTTCAATGAGCAGTTCTTC	CATSREASGRAFNEQFF
TRBJ2-1	TRBV3-1/TRBV3-2	.	.	TGTGCCAGCAGTCACAGCATCTACAATGAGCAGTTCTTC	CASSHSIYNEQFF
TRBJ1-4	TRBV7-9	TRBD1	.	TGTGCCAGCAGCCCGGACAGGGGGAACGAAAAACTGTTTTTT	CASSPDRGNEKLFF
TRBJ1-5	TRBV21-1	.	.	TGTGCCAGCAGCCCAAGACCCGGACAGACACTCAATCAGCCCCAGCATTTT	CASSPRPGQTLNQPQHF
TRBJ1-4	TRBV19	.	few	TGTGCCAGTAGTCCCCGCGGACGGGATAATGAAAAACTGTTTTTT	CASSPRGRDNEKLFF
TRBJ2-2	TRBV10-1	TRBD2	.	TGCGCCAGCAGTGTCAAGCGGGAGGCCGGGGAGCTGTTTTTT	CASSVKREAGELFF
TRBJ1-6	TRBV3-1/TRBV3-2	TRBD1	few	TGTGCCAGCAGCAGACAGGGAGATTCACCCCTCCACTTT	CASSRQGDSPLHF
TRBJ2-7	TRBV30	TRBD1	.	TGTGCCTGGAAGGACAGGTTCCACGAGCAGTACTTC	CAWKDRFHEQYF
TRBJ2-3	TRBV3-1/TRBV3-2	TRBD2	.	TGTGCCAGCGGGGGGGGTCGCACAGATACGCAGTATTTT	CASGGGRTDTQYF
TRBJ2-7	TRBV11-2	.	.	TGTGCCAGCAGCTTAGGGAAGCGGGACAAACCTCCCTACGAGCAGTACTTC	CASSLGKRDKPPYEQYF
TRBJ2-7	TRBV10-2	TRBD2	once	TGCGCCAGCAGTGATGCACTAGCGGGAGTTAGCGAGCAGTACTTC	CASSDALAGVSEQYF
TRBJ1-5	TRBV6-6	.	once	TGTGCCAGCAGGGCCAATCAGCCCCAGCATTTT	CASRANQPQHF
TRBJ2-6	TRBV19	.	.	TGTGCCAGTAGTCCACAGGGGGCCAACGTCCTGACTTTC	CASSPQGANVLTF
TRBJ1-1	TRBV11-2	.	.	TGTGCCAGCAGCTCAGAGTTCCCCAGGGTCAGCACTGAAGCTTTCTTT	CASSSEFPRVSTEAFF
TRBJ2-7	TRBV10-1	.	.	TGCGCCAGCAGAACCCGGGATCCAATTTACGAGCAGTACTTC	CASRTRDPIYEQYF
TRBJ1-1	TRBV5-1	.	.	TGCGCCAGCAGCTTAGGAGGGAGCACTGAAGCTTTCTTT	CASSLGGSTEAFF
TRBJ1-4	TRBV28	TRBD1	few	TGTGCCAGCAGTTCTCGACAGGGTGGTGAAAAACTGTTTTTT	CASSSRQGGEKLFF
TRBJ2-7	TRBV12-3/TRBV12-4	.	.	TGTGCCAGCAGTTTTGGGGGGGCTGTGCAGTACTTC	CASSFGGAVQYF
TRBJ1-1	TRBV11-1	TRBD1	few	TGTGCCAGCAGCTTAGTTGTCAGGGGGTCCTGTGAAGCTTTCTTT	CASSLVVRGSCEAFF
TRBJ1-1	TRBV6-5	.	.	TGTGCCAGCAGTTACTGGTCAGACACTGAAGCTTTCTTT	CASSYWSDTEAFF
TRBJ1-4	TRBV10-2	TRBD1	.	TGCGCCAGCAGACAGGGGGTTAATGAAAAACTGTTTTTT	CASRQGVNEKLFF
TRBJ2-7	TRBV2	TRBD2	.	TGTGCCAGCAGTGAAATCCCTAAACTAGCGCGTACCTACGAGCAGTACTTC	CASSEIPKLARTYEQYF
TRBJ2-4	TRBV5-1	TRBD2	.	TGCGCCAGCAGCCCGCGCGGGGGAGGCTACCTACTAGCCAAAAACATTCAGTACTTC	CASSPRGGGYLLAKNIQYF
TRBJ2-7	TRBV7-2	.	.	TGTGCCAGCAGCTTACGCTCGGACAAACCCTACGAGCAGTACTTC	CASSLRSDKPYEQYF
TRBJ1-4	TRBV11-3	.	.	TGTGCCAGCAGCTCCTACGGGGGGCGCATCGAAAAACTGTTTTTT	CASSSYGGRIEKLFF
TRBJ2-3	TRBV2	TRBD2	.	TGTGCCAGCACGCTAGCGGGAGGCCGCACAGATACGCAGTATTTT	CASTLAGGRTDTQYF
TRBJ2-4	TRBV11-2	.	.	TGTGCCAGCTCCCCCCGGGACAACGGGAACATTCAGTACTTC	CASSPRDNGNIQYF
TRBJ2-1	TRBV2	TRBD2	medium-sized	TGTGCCAGCAGAGCGGGACTAGCGGCGGCCTACAATGAGCAGTTCTTC	CASRAGLAAAYNEQFF
TRBJ2-7	TRBV6-6	.	.	TGTGCCAGCAGTTACGGCAGGCTCGACTCCTACGAGCAGTACTTC	CASSYGRLDSYEQYF
TRBJ2-3	TRBV7-3	.	.	TGTGCCAGCAGTCTAGCCGGGCTTGCAGATACGCAGTATTTT	CASSLAGLADTQYF
TRBJ2-4	TRBV5-6	.	.	TGTGCCAGCAGCTTGTCTCTAGGTGGGAACATTCAGTACTTC	CASSLSLGGNIQYF
TRBJ1-6	TRBV7-6	TRBD1	.	TGTGCCAGCAGCTTGGGACAGGGGGGCTCACCCCTCCACTTT	CASSLGQGGSPLHF
TRBJ1-1	TRBV2	.	.	TGTGCCAGCAGTTTCCAGGAGAACACTGAAGCTTTCTTT	CASSFQENTEAFF
TRBJ2-1	TRBV9	.	.	TGTGCCAGCAGTAGGACTTCGGACCACTCCTACAATGAGCAGTTCTTC	CASSRTSDHSYNEQFF
TRBJ2-5	TRBV5-1	TRBD1	.	TGCGCCAGCAGCTGGGGGACAGGGCAGTTCCAAGAGACCCAGTACTTC	CASSWGTGQFQETQYF
TRBJ1-4	TRBV18	.	.	TGTGCCAGCTCACTCCTAAGGCCGGGTCGTAATGAAAAACTGTTTTTT	CASSLLRPGRNEKLFF